Listed here is a single TCR beta chain. The same CDR3 can be traced to other DNA sequences in this sample. The data were obtained in a study of shared clonotypes between healthy human individuals. Overall study context: Donor composition was a couple of women and three men, aged 18 to 49.

The CD4+ fraction was divided into a CD45RA+ naive subset and a CD45RA-negative memory subset. Germline lookup yields CDR1 SGHTA and CDR2 FQGNSA. This CDR3 comprises 12 residues. V was trimmed by 0 bases and J by 3 bases, leaving 3 bases between them. Sequencing used immunoSEQ multiplex PCR; TCRdb keeps in-frame clones, though not all of them. This table has about 2.4 million clones, 93% appearing once. V usage is TRBV7-2 and J usage is TRBJ2-7, with D uncertain. This TCR came from a young man in good health. Some clones in this sample may be carry-over from other donors' samples. Input material: naive CD4+ T cells from PBMCs. Subset of the sample: CD45RA+ positively selected. The chain's CDR3 is CASSLADYEQYF. DNA of the CDR3: TGTGCCAGCAGCTTAGCGGACTACGAGCAGTACTTC.